This T cell receptor beta chain is drawn from a study of T cell repertoires in cytomegalovirus infection (dated 2019 in TCRdb). About the study as a whole: Alongside well-studied HLA-B-restricted epitopes, the peptide stimulations were aimed at recently identified HLA-C-restricted CMV epitopes, whose presentation resists viral immunomodulation. The HLA type of each donor mattered for the analysis, because public TCR beta signatures pointed to carriage of CMV infection along with the matching HLA type.

The data were produced on an Illumina HiSeq 1500. TCRdb applied fastp at Q25 and MiXCR to the public reads, then kept only in-frame beta chains. Duplicate CDR3 protein sequences are folded into a single record with the most common DNA and genes. This sample holds approximately 910,000 distinct CDR3 sequences; roughly 30% were observed only once. The ten most abundant clones make up around an eighth of the sample. Concerning this clonotype: Its binding antigen is unknown. Nothing much larger sits one base from this clone, and base qualities are not available.

Read against the paper, the sample's treatment or condition label means: in vitro stimulation with specific CMV peptide epitopes to enrich CMV-specific T cells. Study-level results and caveats: The ex vivo response was dominated by HLA-C-restricted CMV-specific TCR beta clonotypes, which also provided the single most frequent clonotype in two of eight donors. Cumulative frequency of public TCR beta family members discriminated carriers of CMV infection plus the relevant HLA type in this cohort and an independent roughly 340-donor cohort.

The sequencing here drew on cultured CD8+ T cells from PBMCs, taken from culture after CMV antigen stimulation. The origin of this receptor is a human donor in good health (CMV status not recorded). Some clones in this sample may be carry-over from other donors' samples.

The CDR3: CASSMSLKYDRRFNTGELFF. Read as DNA, the sequence is TGTGCCAGTAGTATGTCCCTCAAATACGACAGACGGTTCAACACCGGGGAGCTGTTTTTT. Recombination joined TRBV19 with TRBJ2-2; TRBD1 could be the D gene, as 5 bases match. The CDR3 runs 20 residues from the cysteine to the phenylalanine. Only the CDR3 DNA is retained, 60 bases long and in frame from the first base. CDR1 and CDR2, per the germline V gene (reference sequence), are LNHDA and SQIVND. The V end loses 3 bases and the J end loses 2 bases, and a stretch of 25 bases separates them.